This entry concerns a single TCR beta chain. No antigen is known for it. The sample is drawn from a study of cytomegalovirus exposure and HLA in healthy donors. Regarding the study as a whole: Roughly uniform sequencing depth across donors was assumed, possibly incorrectly. Three CMV-associated chains proved CMV antigen-specific in vitro. Donor immune exposure was known only as CMV serostatus.

Between the trimmed V and J ends, which lost 2 bases and 0 bases, there was a span of 15 bases. The CDR3 covers 16 residues. Germline loops: CDR1 SGHRS, CDR2 YFSETQ. 13 Jbeta primers and 60 Vbeta primers were used for the PCR. Sequencing was performed with immunoSEQ multiplex PCR; in TCRdb, only in-frame clones are kept and a portion is missing. The table gives 35,000 to 50,000 clones; the top ten clones make up over 3% of it. The rearrangement links TRBV5-1 to TRBJ2-7; D is ambiguous. The sequence derives from a woman in her twenties or thirties in good health and CMV-seropositive. The sequencing sample was made of PBMCs. CDR3 residues: CASSLVSLTFSYEQYF. CDR3 nucleotide sequence: TGCGCCAGCAGCTTAGTGTCCCTAACTTTCTCCTACGAGCAGTACTTC.